The clone carrying this T cell receptor (beta chain) was observed a handful of times. Authors' analysis steps: Reference gene primer amplification gave estimated nucleated cell counts. Data came from immunoSEQ multiplex PCR; TCRdb stores just in-frame clones and leaves some out. Clonal size and the V and J genes are those of that table, whereas D and trimming came from the DNA. The table shows 150,000 or so clones, with around 80% occurring only once. The data are from a study of blood T cell repertoires in COVID-19. Across the whole study: Sites across the United States, Italy and Spain contributed samples from acute and convalescent COVID-19. The analysed material was cDNA or gDNA that came from T cells, B-cell-depleted T cells, or PBMCs.

After removal of 1 base from V and 1 base from J, the junction contained 6 bases not matched to a gene. The germline gives CDR1 LGHNA, CDR2 YSLEER. The CDR3 loop spans 17 amino acids. The gene calls are TRBV4-3 and TRBJ2-1; TRBD2 matches 8 bases. The source material was peripheral blood. The receptor was isolated from a woman older than 75 with acute or convalescent COVID-19. The CDR3, as DNA: TGCGCCAGCAGCCAAGTTAATATAGCGGGGTCCTACAATGAGCAGTTCTTC. Residues: CASSQVNIAGSYNEQFF.